The clone carrying this T cell receptor beta chain appeared many times. As yet, its antigen is unknown. Amplification of TCR beta CDR3 regions used RNA as the template. The HTBI set primed first-round TCR CDR3 RT-PCR. TCRdb called the multiplex PCR reads again in MiXCR, with one record for every CDR3 protein. The table records hundreds of thousands of distinct CDR3 sequences, roughly an eighth of them present only once. Orbital computed tomography and thyroid ultrasound, together with serum TRAb and thyroxine and clinical symptoms, were used for diagnoses. This record belongs to a study of T cells in Graves' hyperthyroidism and ophthalmopathy. About the study: Blood from the periphery was taken at initial diagnosis, before any treatment. Broader study findings: The majority of expanded thyroid clonotypes above 0.001 also appeared in blood.

The CDR3 loop spans 11 amino acids. CDR1 SGHTS and CDR2 YDEGEE come from the germline V gene. Trimming shortened V by 3 bases and J by 9 bases, and 7 bases separated the two germline ends. Sequencing input: blood. The clonotype comes from a woman in her late teens or twenties with Graves' hyperthyroidism. V gene TRBV5-8 combines with J gene TRBJ2-1, with D perhaps TRBD1 (6 bases). The CDR3 sequence: CASSSDSEQFF. The CDR3 DNA is TGTGCCAGCAGCTCGGACAGTGAGCAGTTCTTC.